The present T cell receptor beta chain was sequenced within a study of cytomegalovirus exposure and HLA in healthy donors. Study-wide background: Clustering assigned 81% of the roughly 400 genotyped donors to the Caucasian-associated ancestry cluster. Findings of the study overall: The study put 150 or so TCR beta chains on its list as cytomegalovirus-associated. Most likely, a cluster of highly shared sequence variants arose as a sequencing artifact.

In this sample, this clone turned up a few times. Its cognate antigen is unknown. Vbeta (60) and Jbeta (13) primers were used in the PCR. The method was immunoSEQ multiplex PCR; TCRdb's version includes in-frame clones alone and lacks a portion of them. The data hold some 150,000 clones, with roughly 80% observed a single time. The sample consisted of PBMCs. This receptor was taken from a woman in her twenties or thirties in good health and CMV-seronegative.

The CDR3 is CASSSGILYSGANVLTF. The CDR3 bases are TGTGCCAGTAGTTCCGGGATATTGTACTCTGGGGCCAACGTCCTGACTTTC. This chain connects TRBV19 to TRBJ2-6, with D possibly matching TRBD2 (5 bases). In germline, CDR1 is LNHDA, CDR2 SQIVND (reference sequence). Deletions cut 5 bases from V and 0 bases from J, with 14 bases between. The CDR3 has 17 amino acids.